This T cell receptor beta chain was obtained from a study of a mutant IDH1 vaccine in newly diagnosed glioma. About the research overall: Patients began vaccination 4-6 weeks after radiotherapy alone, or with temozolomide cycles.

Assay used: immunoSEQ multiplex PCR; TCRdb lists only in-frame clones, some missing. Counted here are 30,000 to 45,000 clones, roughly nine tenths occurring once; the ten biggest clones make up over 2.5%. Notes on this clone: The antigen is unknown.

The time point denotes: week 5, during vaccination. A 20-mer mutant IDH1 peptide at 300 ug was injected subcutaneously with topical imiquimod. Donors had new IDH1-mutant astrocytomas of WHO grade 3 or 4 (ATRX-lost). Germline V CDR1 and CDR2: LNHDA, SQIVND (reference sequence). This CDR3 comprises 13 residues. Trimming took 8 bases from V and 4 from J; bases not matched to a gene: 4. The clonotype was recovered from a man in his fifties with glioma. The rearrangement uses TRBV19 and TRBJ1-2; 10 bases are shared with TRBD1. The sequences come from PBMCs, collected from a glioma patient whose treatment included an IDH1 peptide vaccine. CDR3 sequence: CASSRDRGYGYTF. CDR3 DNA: TGTGCCAGTTCTAGGGACAGGGGCTATGGCTACACCTTC.